The T cell receptor (beta chain) under discussion was sequenced for a study of early T cells in non-severe SARS-CoV-2 infection. Overall study: Sequencing used unsorted whole-blood bulk RNA, so chains lack pairing.

The TCR library protocol attached unique molecular identifiers to the individual cDNA molecules. TCRdb itself ran the 5' RACE reads through MiXCR, one entry per CDR3 protein. This sample has tens of thousands of distinct CDR3 sequences, with less than 6.5% found just once. This clonotype was recorded many times. The V and J ends lost 5 bases and 5 bases, in that order; junction bases with no gene match: 3. CDR1 is KGHSH, CDR2 LQKENI, per germline. The CDR3 has 13 amino acids. The clonotype was recovered from an adult who was a healthcare worker with PCR-confirmed SARS-CoV-2 infection or an uninfected control (not recorded which). The sample here was whole blood, taken at baseline. J is TRBJ1-1 and V is TRBV18; 9 bases map to TRBD1. The CDR3 sequence is CASSTGGRTEAFF. The CDR3 region has the DNA TGTGCCAGCTCAACAGGGGGCCGGACTGAAGCTTTCTTT.